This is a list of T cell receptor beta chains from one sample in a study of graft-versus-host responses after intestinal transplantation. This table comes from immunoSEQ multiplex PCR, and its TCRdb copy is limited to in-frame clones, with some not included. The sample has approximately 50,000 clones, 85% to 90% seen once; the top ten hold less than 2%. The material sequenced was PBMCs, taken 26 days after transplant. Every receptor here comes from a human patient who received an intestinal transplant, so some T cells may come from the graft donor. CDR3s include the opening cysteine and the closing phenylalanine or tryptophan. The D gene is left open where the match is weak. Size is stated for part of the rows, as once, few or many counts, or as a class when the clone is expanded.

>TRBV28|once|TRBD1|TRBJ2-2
TGTGCCAGCAGTTTCGACAGGGCCGGGGAGCTGTTTTTT
CASSFDRAGELFF
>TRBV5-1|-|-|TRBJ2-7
TGCGCCAGCAGCTTAGGACCGGGGAACTCCTACGAGCAGTACTTC
CASSLGPGNSYEQYF
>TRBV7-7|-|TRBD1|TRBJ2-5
TGTGCTAGCAGCTTAGGGACAGGGGGCAGGGAGACCCAGTACTTC
CASSLGTGGRETQYF
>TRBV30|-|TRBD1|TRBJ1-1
TGTGCCTGGAGTAAGGGACAGGGATTGAACACTGAAGCTTTCTTT
CAWSKGQGLNTEAFF
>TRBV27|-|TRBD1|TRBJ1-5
TGTGCCAGCAGTCCCGAACCCTTAGACAGGGCTCACTTTAGCAATCAGCCCCAGCATTTT
CASSPEPLDRAHFSNQPQHF
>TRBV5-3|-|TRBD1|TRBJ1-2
TGTGCCAGAAGCTTGGGAAGGGGGCACAGCCCCTCTTATGGCTACACCTTC
CARSLGRGHSPSYGYTF
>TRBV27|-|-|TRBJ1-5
TGTGCCAGCAGTTTCGGGGGTGAGGGTCAGCCCCAGCATTTT
CASSFGGEGQPQHF
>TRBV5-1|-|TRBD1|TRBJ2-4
TGCGCCAGCAGCGCCTTCTCCGGGACAGGGAGTAAAACCAAAAACATTCAGTACTTC
CASSAFSGTGSKTKNIQYF
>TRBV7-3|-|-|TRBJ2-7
TGTGCCAGCAGCTGTCGCAGCTCCTACGAGCAGTACTTC
CASSCRSSYEQYF
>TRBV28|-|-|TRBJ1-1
TGTGCCAGCAGTTTAAATGGGCTGGGGAACACTGAAGCTTTCTTT
CASSLNGLGNTEAFF
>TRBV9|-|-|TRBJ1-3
TGTGCCAGCAGCCCTGCCGGGACACAAAGGAACACCATATATTTT
CASSPAGTQRNTIYF
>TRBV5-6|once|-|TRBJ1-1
TGTGCCAGCAGCTTGGTGGCAGGTATGAAGAACACTGAAGCTTTCTTT
CASSLVAGMKNTEAFF
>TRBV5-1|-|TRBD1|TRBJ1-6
TGCGCCAGCAGCTTGGTCAGGACAGGGGGATATAATTCACCCCTCCACTTT
CASSLVRTGGYNSPLHF
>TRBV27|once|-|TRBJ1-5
TGTGCCAGCAGTTTAACGGGTAATAGCAATCAGCCCCAGCATTTT
CASSLTGNSNQPQHF
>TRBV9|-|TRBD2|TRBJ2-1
TGTGCCAGCAGCCCGTGGACTAGCGGGGGGGTTGGGAATGAGCAGTTCTTC
CASSPWTSGGVGNEQFF